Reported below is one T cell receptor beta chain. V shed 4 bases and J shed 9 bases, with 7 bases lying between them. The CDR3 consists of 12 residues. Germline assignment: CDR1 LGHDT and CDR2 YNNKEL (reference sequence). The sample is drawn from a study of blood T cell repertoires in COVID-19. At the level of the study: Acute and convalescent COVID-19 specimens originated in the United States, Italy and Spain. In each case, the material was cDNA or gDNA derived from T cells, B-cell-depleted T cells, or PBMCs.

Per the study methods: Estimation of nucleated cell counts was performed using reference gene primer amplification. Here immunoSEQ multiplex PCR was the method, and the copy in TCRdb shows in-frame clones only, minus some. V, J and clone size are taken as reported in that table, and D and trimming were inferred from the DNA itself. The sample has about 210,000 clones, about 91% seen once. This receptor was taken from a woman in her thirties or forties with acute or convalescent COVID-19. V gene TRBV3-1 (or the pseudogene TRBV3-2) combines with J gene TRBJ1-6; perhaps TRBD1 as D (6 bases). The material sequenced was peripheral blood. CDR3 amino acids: CASSPGVSPLHF. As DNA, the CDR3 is TGTGCCAGCAGCCCAGGGGTTTCACCCCTCCACTTT.